The 5 T cell receptor beta chains below come from one sample, sequenced in a study of cytomegalovirus exposure and HLA in healthy donors. Clones were sequenced by immunoSEQ multiplex PCR, and TCRdb holds only the in-frame ones, with some missing. The sample has approximately 280,000 clones; just over 85% are singletons. The sequencing input was PBMCs. These receptors were obtained from a young woman in good health and CMV-seronegative.

This rearrangement joins TRBV4-3 to TRBJ1-5; possible D gene TRBD1, 5 bases. CDR1 and CDR2 (germline): LGHNA, YSLEER. The CDR3 contains 14 residues. The V end lost 3 bases, the J end lost 2 bases, and 8 bases lay between the germline ends. CDR3 sequence reads: CASSQTEGNQPQHF. The CDR3 DNA is TGCGCCAGCAGCCAGACAGAGGGCAATCAGCCCCAGCATTTT.

The chain couples TRBV4-1 to TRBJ2-7, with D perhaps matching TRBD2 (6 bases). V was pared by 0 bases and J by 6 bases, with 12 bases between. CDR1 MGHRA and CDR2 YSYEKL come from the germline V gene. The CDR3 covers 14 residues. The CDR3 sequence: CASSQEAGKSEQYF. The CDR3 bases are TGCGCCAGCAGCCAAGAGGCGGGGAAAAGCGAGCAGTACTTC.

The CDR3 DNA is TGTGCCAGCAGTCCGATCTTGGGACAGGGGAGCGGCTACACCTTC. It codes for CASSPILGQGSGYTF. This sequence joins TRBV6-5 and TRBJ1-2; TRBD1 agrees at 10 bases. CDR1 and CDR2 from the germline V gene are MNHEY and SVGAGI. With 5 bases clipped from V and 8 bases from J, the junction kept 11 bases outside the gene matches. The CDR3 loop spans 15 amino acids.

The chain combines TRBV7-3 with TRBJ2-5; 12 bases agree with TRBD1. Germline values: CDR1 SGHTA, CDR2 FQGTGA. Germline trimming cut 3 bases from V and 5 bases from J; bases unmatched to any gene: 4. This CDR3 contains 15 residues. The CDR3 sequence is CASSFGTGGRETQYF. The CDR3 DNA sequence: TGTGCCAGCAGCTTTGGGACAGGGGGCCGGGAGACCCAGTACTTC.

The chain carries TRBV4-3 and TRBJ2-1, with TRBD1 matching over 7 bases. With 0 bases clipped from V and 3 bases from J, the junction kept 11 bases outside the gene matches. The CDR3 is 18 residues long. The germline gives CDR1 LGHNA, CDR2 YSLEER. The CDR3: CASSQDLGAGGSYNEQFF. In DNA form, the CDR3 reads TGCGCCAGCAGCCAAGATCTGGGTGCAGGGGGAAGCTACAATGAGCAGTTCTTC.